Listed here are 2 T cell receptor beta chains from one sample, sequenced in a study of T cells in Graves' hyperthyroidism and ophthalmopathy. Authors of the study amplified TCR beta CDR3 regions from RNA transcripts. HTBI primers were the set used in a first-round RT-PCR of the TCR CDR3. Each CDR3 protein gets one entry after TCRdb re-called the multiplex PCR reads with MiXCR. Of under 350,000 distinct CDR3 sequences in the sample, 15% to 20% were seen once. Sequencing used blood. The receptors derive from a woman aged 45-59 years with Graves' hyperthyroidism.

The V call is TRBV12-3 or TRBV12-4, the J call TRBJ2-2, with D maybe TRBD2 (7 bases). Trimming took 10 bases from V and 5 from J, leaving 17 bases between them. The CDR3 has 14 residues. CDR3 region: CATEGGARTGELFF. The CDR3 DNA reads TGTGCCACCGAAGGGGGGGCGCGGACCGGGGAGCTGTTTTTT.

The J gene is TRBJ2-1, the V gene TRBV3-1; D call uncertain. Trimming pared 3 bases from V and 2 bases from J, leaving 5 bases between. From germline, CDR1 is LGHDT and CDR2 YNNKEL (reference sequence). The CDR3 consists of 13 residues. This chain's CDR3 is CASSHSAYNEQFF. In DNA form, the CDR3 reads TGTGCCAGCAGCCACTCAGCCTACAATGAGCAGTTCTTC.